Listed below are T cell receptor beta chains from one sample, sequenced in a study of cytomegalovirus exposure and HLA in healthy donors. Sequencing was performed with immunoSEQ multiplex PCR; in TCRdb, only in-frame clones are kept and a portion is missing. The table has about 300,000 clones, 70% to 90% seen once. Sequences were obtained from PBMCs. Receptor source: a man aged 40-55 years in good health and CMV-seropositive. CDR3s include the opening cysteine and the closing phenylalanine or tryptophan. The order of the fields is J gene, clone size, D gene, V gene, CDR3 DNA, CDR3 protein. A D gene is named only where the DNA matches it firmly. Clone size is stated in some rows and not others, as once, few, many or a class when expanded.

j_call: TRBJ1-2; clone_size: -; d_call: -; v_call: TRBV5-1; cdr3_nt: TGCGCCAGCAGCCCCAGTTCGGGGGATGGCTACACCTTC; cdr3_aa: CASSPSSGDGYTF
j_call: TRBJ2-7; clone_size: -; d_call: -; v_call: TRBV7-9; cdr3_nt: TGTGCCAGCAGCCCGGGTTCGTACGAGCAGTACTTC; cdr3_aa: CASSPGSYEQYF
j_call: TRBJ2-7; clone_size: -; d_call: TRBD2; v_call: TRBV27; cdr3_nt: TGTGCCAGCAGTCTCGGGGGGGGCACGGACGAGCAGTACTTC; cdr3_aa: CASSLGGGTDEQYF
j_call: TRBJ1-3; clone_size: -; d_call: TRBD1; v_call: TRBV6-6; cdr3_nt: TGTGCCAGCACCCCCGGGACAGAGGGAAACACCATATATTTT; cdr3_aa: CASTPGTEGNTIYF
j_call: TRBJ1-6; clone_size: -; d_call: TRBD1; v_call: TRBV29-1; cdr3_nt: TGCAGCGTCAGGGACAGGGGATCTTTCGCCTATAATTCACCCCTCCACTTT; cdr3_aa: CSVRDRGSFAYNSPLHF
j_call: TRBJ2-7; clone_size: once; d_call: -; v_call: TRBV21-1; cdr3_nt: TGTGCCAGCACCGGACAGGGGTGTATCTACGAGCAGTACTTC; cdr3_aa: CASTGQGCIYEQYF
j_call: TRBJ2-3; clone_size: few; d_call: -; v_call: TRBV5-4; cdr3_nt: TGTGCCAGCAGCTTGACAGGGTCAGCAGATACGCAGTATTTT; cdr3_aa: CASSLTGSADTQYF
j_call: TRBJ2-3; clone_size: once; d_call: TRBD2; v_call: TRBV7-9; cdr3_nt: TGTGCCAGCAGCTCCTGGACTAGCGGGAGCACAGATACGCAGTATTTT; cdr3_aa: CASSSWTSGSTDTQYF
j_call: TRBJ2-1; clone_size: -; d_call: -; v_call: TRBV14; cdr3_nt: TGTGCCAGCAGCCCGCGGTCCTACAATGAGCAGTTCTTC; cdr3_aa: CASSPRSYNEQFF
j_call: TRBJ1-2; clone_size: -; d_call: TRBD1; v_call: TRBV6-1; cdr3_nt: TGTGCCAGCAGACACACAGGGGGCCGCGCCTATGGCTACACCTTC; cdr3_aa: CASRHTGGRAYGYTF
j_call: TRBJ1-1; clone_size: -; d_call: -; v_call: TRBV5-5; cdr3_nt: TGTGCCAGCAGCTCGGAGATAGTGGCAGGGCGAACTGAAGCTTTCTTT; cdr3_aa: CASSSEIVAGRTEAFF
j_call: TRBJ2-1; clone_size: -; d_call: -; v_call: TRBV7-3; cdr3_nt: TGTGCCAGCAGCTCGCCTACAGGACATAGCTCCTACAATGAGCAGTTCTTC; cdr3_aa: CASSSPTGHSSYNEQFF
j_call: TRBJ1-2; clone_size: -; d_call: TRBD1; v_call: TRBV4-1; cdr3_nt: TGCGCCAGCAGCCAAGTCCCCCTCAAACGGGACAGGGGCGCCACTAACTATGGCTACACCTTC; cdr3_aa: CASSQVPLKRDRGATNYGYTF
j_call: TRBJ2-7; clone_size: -; d_call: -; v_call: TRBV30; cdr3_nt: TGTGCCTGGAGTGTGGGACATTCCTACGAGCAGTACTTC; cdr3_aa: CAWSVGHSYEQYF
j_call: TRBJ2-7; clone_size: few; d_call: TRBD2; v_call: TRBV4-2; cdr3_nt: TGTGCCAGCAGCCACCTAGCGGACCCCTCCTACGAGCAGTACTTC; cdr3_aa: CASSHLADPSYEQYF
j_call: TRBJ2-1; clone_size: -; d_call: TRBD2; v_call: TRBV7-2; cdr3_nt: TGTGCCAGCAGCTTACAGCGGGAGTACAATGAGCAGTTCTTC; cdr3_aa: CASSLQREYNEQFF
j_call: TRBJ1-1; clone_size: once; d_call: -; v_call: TRBV11-2; cdr3_nt: TGTGCCAGCAGCTTGGCCCCCGGACAGCTAATGAACACTGAAGCTTTCTTT; cdr3_aa: CASSLAPGQLMNTEAFF
j_call: TRBJ2-3; clone_size: -; d_call: TRBD2; v_call: TRBV9; cdr3_nt: TGTGCCAGCAGCGTAGGGCCTAGCGGGAGGGCAAACACAGATACGCAGTATTTT; cdr3_aa: CASSVGPSGRANTDTQYF
j_call: TRBJ1-5; clone_size: -; d_call: TRBD1; v_call: TRBV4-1; cdr3_nt: TGCGCCAGCAGCCAACAATACAGACAGGGGGGCAATCAGCCCCAGCATTTT; cdr3_aa: CASSQQYRQGGNQPQHF
j_call: TRBJ1-2; clone_size: -; d_call: -; v_call: TRBV6-1; cdr3_nt: TGTGCCAGCAGTTATGGTGCAGTTAACTATGGCTACACCTTC; cdr3_aa: CASSYGAVNYGYTF
j_call: TRBJ2-1; clone_size: -; d_call: TRBD2; v_call: TRBV13; cdr3_nt: TGTGCCAGCAGCATACGACTAGCGGGGGACAATGAGCAGTTCTTC; cdr3_aa: CASSIRLAGDNEQFF
j_call: TRBJ2-1; clone_size: -; d_call: TRBD1; v_call: TRBV28; cdr3_nt: TGTGCCAGCAGTTCACCCCCGGGACAGGGGTTTTACAATGAGCAGTTCTTC; cdr3_aa: CASSSPPGQGFYNEQFF
j_call: TRBJ2-5; clone_size: -; d_call: -; v_call: TRBV6-5; cdr3_nt: TGTGCCAGCAGTTACTCGCGACGGGGGGCCCAAGAGACCCAGTACTTC; cdr3_aa: CASSYSRRGAQETQYF
j_call: TRBJ2-1; clone_size: -; d_call: -; v_call: TRBV29-1; cdr3_nt: TGCAGCGTTGAGGGCTTGGCCGATAATGAGCAGTTCTTC; cdr3_aa: CSVEGLADNEQFF
j_call: TRBJ2-1; clone_size: -; d_call: -; v_call: TRBV29-1; cdr3_nt: TGCAGCGTTGAGGCCTTGGAGGGGGCAACCTACAATGAGCAGTTCTTC; cdr3_aa: CSVEALEGATYNEQFF
j_call: TRBJ2-7; clone_size: -; d_call: -; v_call: TRBV19; cdr3_nt: TGTGCCAGTAGTAGGGACAACTACGAGCAGTACTTC; cdr3_aa: CASSRDNYEQYF
j_call: TRBJ1-5; clone_size: -; d_call: TRBD1; v_call: TRBV19; cdr3_nt: TGTGCCAGTAGTATCCTTGGGACAGGGGGCAATCAGCCCCAGCATTTT; cdr3_aa: CASSILGTGGNQPQHF
j_call: TRBJ1-1; clone_size: -; d_call: -; v_call: TRBV7-9; cdr3_nt: TGTGCCAGCAGCTTGGTTACAGAGCCAAACACTGAAGCTTTCTTT; cdr3_aa: CASSLVTEPNTEAFF
j_call: TRBJ2-1; clone_size: -; d_call: -; v_call: TRBV15; cdr3_nt: TGTGCCACCAGCAGGGGCAGGGGGCGGGAGCCGCATGAGCAGTTCTTC; cdr3_aa: CATSRGRGREPHEQFF
j_call: TRBJ1-1; clone_size: -; d_call: -; v_call: TRBV6-5; cdr3_nt: TGTGCCAGCAGTCCCGATGGGCGGGGGAACACTGAAGCTTTCTTT; cdr3_aa: CASSPDGRGNTEAFF
j_call: TRBJ2-1; clone_size: -; d_call: TRBD2; v_call: TRBV5-1; cdr3_nt: TGCGCCAGCAGCCCCCTCGGGCGGGAGACGCCTGGCAATGAGCAGTTCTTC; cdr3_aa: CASSPLGRETPGNEQFF
j_call: TRBJ1-1; clone_size: -; d_call: TRBD1; v_call: TRBV18; cdr3_nt: TGTGCCAGCGCCAGGGGGGCCGTGAACACTGAAGCTTTCTTT; cdr3_aa: CASARGAVNTEAFF
j_call: TRBJ2-3; clone_size: -; d_call: TRBD1; v_call: TRBV7-2; cdr3_nt: TGTGCCAGCAGCTTAGCATACAGGGGCGATACGCAGTATTTT; cdr3_aa: CASSLAYRGDTQYF
j_call: TRBJ1-2; clone_size: -; d_call: TRBD1; v_call: TRBV4-2; cdr3_nt: TGTGCCAGCAGCCAAGAGCAGGGGGCGTTCTATGGCTACACCTTC; cdr3_aa: CASSQEQGAFYGYTF
j_call: TRBJ1-2; clone_size: -; d_call: -; v_call: TRBV28; cdr3_nt: TGTGCCAGCAGTTTGTACGATGGGGGGGCGCGAGGTGGCTACACCTTC; cdr3_aa: CASSLYDGGARGGYTF
j_call: TRBJ2-1; clone_size: -; d_call: -; v_call: TRBV19; cdr3_nt: TGTGCCAGTAGTCTCGGACAGTACAATGAGCAGTTCTTC; cdr3_aa: CASSLGQYNEQFF
j_call: TRBJ2-7; clone_size: -; d_call: -; v_call: TRBV7-8; cdr3_nt: TGTGCCAGCAGCGGAGGGGACGAGCAGTACTTC; cdr3_aa: CASSGGDEQYF
j_call: TRBJ2-5; clone_size: -; d_call: -; v_call: TRBV4-3; cdr3_nt: TGCGCCAGCAGCCAAGATTTCGGGACACAAGAGACCCAGTACTTC; cdr3_aa: CASSQDFGTQETQYF
j_call: TRBJ1-2; clone_size: -; d_call: -; v_call: TRBV28; cdr3_nt: TGTGCCAGCAGTTTCGGTCGTGGCTACACCTTC; cdr3_aa: CASSFGRGYTF
j_call: TRBJ2-5; clone_size: -; d_call: -; v_call: TRBV11-2; cdr3_nt: TGTGCCAGCAGACAGGAAGAGACCCAGTACTTC; cdr3_aa: CASRQEETQYF
j_call: TRBJ2-7; clone_size: -; d_call: -; v_call: TRBV11-2; cdr3_nt: TGTGCCAGCAGCTTAGATTGGGCACCGAGCTCCTACGAGCAGTACTTC; cdr3_aa: CASSLDWAPSSYEQYF
j_call: TRBJ2-2; clone_size: -; d_call: -; v_call: TRBV2; cdr3_nt: TGTGCCAGCAGGGACAGCCCTAAGAACACCGGGGAGCTGTTTTTT; cdr3_aa: CASRDSPKNTGELFF
j_call: TRBJ2-7; clone_size: -; d_call: TRBD2; v_call: TRBV18; cdr3_nt: TGTGCCAGCTCTTTCGGGGGGGGCTCGTACGAGCAGTACTTC; cdr3_aa: CASSFGGGSYEQYF
j_call: TRBJ1-2; clone_size: few; d_call: -; v_call: TRBV6-5; cdr3_nt: TGTGCCAGCAGTAACAGGGTCAGCTACACCTTC; cdr3_aa: CASSNRVSYTF
j_call: TRBJ2-1; clone_size: -; d_call: TRBD1; v_call: TRBV25-1; cdr3_nt: TGTGCCAGCATTGCAGGGGGTTACATGGAGCAGTTCTTC; cdr3_aa: CASIAGGYMEQFF
j_call: TRBJ2-7; clone_size: -; d_call: TRBD2; v_call: TRBV15; cdr3_nt: TGTGCCACCAGCAGAGTCAGACTAGCGGGGGTCCCCCACGAGCAGTACTTC; cdr3_aa: CATSRVRLAGVPHEQYF
j_call: TRBJ2-1; clone_size: -; d_call: TRBD2; v_call: TRBV15; cdr3_nt: TGTGCCACCAGCAGGTCACTAGCGGGAGTATCGTATGAGCAGTTCTTC; cdr3_aa: CATSRSLAGVSYEQFF
j_call: TRBJ2-7; clone_size: few; d_call: -; v_call: TRBV30; cdr3_nt: TGTGCCTGGAGTGTGTCAGTCGAGCAGTACTTC; cdr3_aa: CAWSVSVEQYF
j_call: TRBJ2-7; clone_size: -; d_call: -; v_call: TRBV7-6; cdr3_nt: TGTGCCAGCAGCCCCCGCGCAGCGAAGACCTACGAGCAGTACTTC; cdr3_aa: CASSPRAAKTYEQYF
j_call: TRBJ2-5; clone_size: -; d_call: -; v_call: TRBV11-1; cdr3_nt: TGTGCCAGCAGCTTAGATATGAGCCGGTTGGAGACCCAGTACTTC; cdr3_aa: CASSLDMSRLETQYF
j_call: TRBJ2-1; clone_size: few; d_call: TRBD2; v_call: TRBV7-9; cdr3_nt: TGTGCCAGCAGCTTAGAGTCTAGCGGGACTGAGCAGTTCTTC; cdr3_aa: CASSLESSGTEQFF
j_call: TRBJ2-1; clone_size: -; d_call: -; v_call: TRBV5-4; cdr3_nt: TGTGCCAGCAGCTTGAATTTGGGCGAAATCCTCAATGAGCAGTTCTTC; cdr3_aa: CASSLNLGEILNEQFF
j_call: TRBJ1-4; clone_size: -; d_call: TRBD1; v_call: TRBV29-1; cdr3_nt: TGCAGCGTTGCATCCGGGACAGGGAATGAAAAACTGTTTTTT; cdr3_aa: CSVASGTGNEKLFF